This T cell receptor beta chain was obtained from a study of blood T cell repertoires in COVID-19. Overall study context: T cells, B-cell-depleted T cells, or PBMCs supplied cDNA or gDNA.

V dropped 5 bases and J dropped 1; count of bases not matched to a gene: 2. The CDR3 has 14 amino acids. The germline V gene has CDR1 ENHRY and CDR2 SYGVKD. Per the study methods: Quantification of nucleated cells was approximated via reference gene primer amplification. Sequencing used immunoSEQ multiplex PCR; TCRdb keeps in-frame clones, though not all of them. V, J and clone size derive from that table, while D and trimming were established from the DNA sequence. The sample consists of roughly 150,000 clones, roughly 90% of them appearing once. The sequenced material came from peripheral blood. This TCR derives from a man between 60 and 70 years old with acute or convalescent COVID-19. This chain connects TRBV10-3 to TRBJ2-5, with 9 bases lining up with TRBD1. CDR3 residues: CAISMGQGQETQYF. The CDR3 nucleotides are TGTGCCATCAGTATGGGACAGGGCCAAGAGACCCAGTACTTC.